The sequence of this T cell receptor beta chain was determined in a study of OX40 agonist ivuxolimab in advanced cancers. As to this clone: Antigen: not known.

Patients were excluded for autoimmune disease history or systemic immunosuppression. Clones were sequenced by immunoSEQ multiplex PCR, and TCRdb holds only the in-frame ones, with some missing. The sample consists of 71,000 or so clones, 86% of them appearing once. General study results and limits: Expanded peripheral T cell antigen specificity was not determined. Among the lowest peripheral clonal expansion occurred in 0.1-3.0 mg/kg partial responders. At 0.1 to 3.0 mg/kg and by week 6, clonal expansion occurred in CD4+ and CD8+ blood T cells.

CDR3 size: 14 residues. Germline values: CDR1 PRHDT, CDR2 FYEKMQ (reference sequence). Between the trimmed V and J ends, which lost 6 bases and 4 bases, there was a span of 14 bases. The chain recombines TRBV13 with TRBJ2-3, with a tentative D call TRBD2 (7 bases). The clonotype comes from an adult with an advanced solid tumor such as melanoma, head and neck, liver or kidney cancer. Sequenced material: CD4+ or CD8+ T cells sorted from blood, taken in a trial of the OX40 agonist ivuxolimab. The CDR3 sequence: CASRRGRRADTQYF. CDR3 coding DNA: TGTGCCAGCAGGCGGGGGCGCCGGGCAGATACGCAGTATTTT.